This T cell receptor beta chain was identified in a study of somatic mutations in cytotoxic T cells in rheumatoid arthritis. Only in-frame clones appear in the TCRdb table, and some are missing; sequencing was by immunoSEQ multiplex PCR. The sample yields 8,500 to 13,000 clones, about 70% seen once. The study pulled out CD4+ and CD8+ cells with positive magnetic bead selection and then checked their purity by flow cytometry. V gave up 6 bases and J gave up 3 bases, with 18 bases separating them. The germline V gene encodes CDR1 PRHDT and CDR2 FYEKMQ (reference sequence). The CDR3 spans 15 residues. This TCR derives from a man aged 55 to 70 in good health. This chain joins TRBV13 and TRBJ2-7, with D maybe TRBD2 (7 bases). Sequencing was done on a sample of CD8+ T cells sorted from blood. CDR3 region: CASRWRGGAGYEQYF. The CDR3 nucleotides are TGTGCCAGCAGATGGAGAGGGGGGGCGGGCTACGAGCAGTACTTC.